These 32 T cell receptor beta chains were all obtained from the same sample, sequenced in a study of blood T cells in healthy people across ages. It was with a sample-barcoded 5' primer and a J-beta primer mix that a second PCR of about 6 to 12 cycles was run. TCRdb redid the calling of the 5' RACE reads with MiXCR, one entry per CDR3 protein. The data contain fewer than 900,000 distinct CDR3 sequences, roughly 41% of them singletons. Material: blood. Every receptor here comes from a woman aged 55-75 years in good health.

This clonotype was recorded only once. The CDR3 sequence is CASSYSFIRGNQPQHF. DNA of the CDR3: TGTGCCAGCAGTTACTCTTTCATACGAGGCAATCAGCCCCAGCATTTT. The V call is TRBV6-2 or TRBV6-3, the J call TRBJ1-5, with D hard to call. Germline V gene data show CDR1 as MNHEY and CDR2 as SVGEGT. Trimming pared 0 bases from V and 2 bases from J, leaving 11 bases between. The CDR3 loop spans 16 amino acids.

In the case of this clonotype: Given a much more abundant clone one base away, this may be a read error. The genes are TRBV4-3 and TRBJ2-3; possible D gene TRBD2, 6 bases. Trimming left V 0 bases short and J 4 bases short, with 17 bases between. CDR3 length: 17 amino acids. Germline CDR1 and CDR2: LGHNA and YSLEER. This CDR3 reads CASSQDAASDSADTQYF. Written as DNA, the CDR3 is TGCGCCAGCAGCCAAGATGCGGCTAGCGATAGCGCAGATACGCAGTATTTT.

Of note for this clonotype: One junction end disagrees with the germline gene, perhaps due to a read error. The V call is TRBV9, the J call TRBJ2-6, with D possibly matching TRBD2 (6 bases). Per the germline V gene, CDR1 is SGDLS and CDR2 is YYNGEE. The length of the CDR3 is 16 residues. The CDR3 region has the DNA TGTGCCAGCAGCGTAGATGGGGGGACTGGGACCAACGTCCTGACTTTC. It codes for CASSVDGGTGTNVLTF.

The table lists this clonotype with a few counts. The CDR3 nucleotides are TGTGCCAGCAGCACCCGGCCAGGGGGCAACTGTGAGCAGTTCTTC. It translates to CASSTRPGGNCEQFF. The chain recombines TRBV12-3 or TRBV12-4 with TRBJ2-1; 8 bases are shared with TRBD1. Losses at the gene ends were 6 bases for V and 9 bases for J; bases not matched to a gene: 13. The CDR3 consists of 15 residues.

This chain connects TRBV6-2 or TRBV6-3 to TRBJ2-5; the match to TRBD2 covers 12 bases. Germline V gene sequence: CDR1 MNHEY, CDR2 SVGEGT. J lost 5 bases, V lost 5 bases, and 18 bases had no gene match. The CDR3 consists of 19 residues. The CDR3 coding sequence is TGTGCCAGCAGTAGTCCTTTCGGGACTAGCGGGTCCCTGAGTGAGACCCAGTACTTC. This sequence encodes CASSSPFGTSGSLSETQYF.

This clonotype was observed a few times. J is TRBJ1-5 and V is TRBV28; no clear D. Trimming removed 3 bases from V and 3 bases from J, with 12 bases in between. The length of the CDR3 is 15 residues. CDR1 MDHEN and CDR2 SYDVKM come from the germline V gene. CDR3 sequence: CASSFGGRDNQPQHF. The DNA of the CDR3 is TGTGCCAGCAGTTTTGGAGGGAGGGACAATCAGCCCCAGCATTTT.

This chain connects TRBV20-1 to TRBJ1-5; 8 nucleotides match TRBD1. This CDR3 spans 14 amino acids. Germline V gene lookup returns CDR1 DFQATT and CDR2 SNEGSKA (reference sequence). Unmatched junction bases numbered 9, after V lost 4 bases and J lost 7 bases. The CDR3 DNA sequence: TGCAGTGCTATTAAGACAGGGGAGCGCCAGCCCCAGCATTTT. Protein sequence: CSAIKTGERQPQHF.

V usage is TRBV20-1 and J usage is TRBJ2-5, with TRBD2 matching 13 bases. CDR1 and CDR2 from the germline V gene are DFQATT and SNEGSKA (reference sequence). The CDR3 totals 15 residues. In nucleotides, the CDR3 is TGCAGGGGTTCCGGGACTAGCGGGAAGGTCGATGAGCAGTACTTC. It yields the protein CRGSGTSGKVDEQYF.

Of note for this clonotype: Germline is not matched at one junction end, which may reflect a read error. The rearrangement uses TRBV3-1 and TRBJ2-3, with 9 bases that match TRBD2. The CDR3 is 17 amino acids. CDR1 is LGHDT, CDR2 YNNKEL, per germline (reference sequence). The CDR3 is CASSHLWRGGTTDMQYF. The CDR3 nucleotides are TGTGCCAGCAGCCATCTTTGGCGGGGGGGGACCACAGATATGCAGTATTTT.

This clonotype was detected only a few times. The genes are TRBV27 and TRBJ2-3; maybe TRBD2 (6 bases). From germline, CDR1 is MNHEY and CDR2 SMNVEV (reference sequence). The CDR3 sequence is 16 residues long. The V end was cut by 6 bases, the J end by 2 bases, with 18 bases between. CDR3 DNA: TGTGCCAGCAGCCCTCTGACTAGGGTCCACACAGATACGCAGTATTTT. Translation: CASSPLTRVHTDTQYF.

This clonotype appeared many times. The V gene is TRBV15, the J gene TRBJ2-3, with 9 bases that match TRBD2. With V trimmed by 3 bases and J by 3 bases, 4 bases remained unmatched. CDR1 and CDR2 (germline): LNHNV, YYDKDF (reference sequence). This CDR3 region has 15 residues. The CDR3: CATSSRLAGTDTQYF. DNA for the CDR3: TGTGCCACCAGCAGTCGCCTAGCGGGAACAGATACGCAGTATTTT.

The chain uses TRBV27 and TRBJ1-1; 8 positions match TRBD1. J lost 1 base, V lost 5 bases, and 6 bases had no gene match. Germline V gene data show CDR1 as MNHEY and CDR2 as SMNVEV (reference sequence). CDR3 length equals 15 residues. The CDR3 here is CASSTYRGRNTEAFF. The CDR3 region has the DNA TGTGCCAGCAGTACATACAGGGGGAGGAACACTGAAGCTTTCTTT.

There are a few counts of this clonotype. The chain couples TRBV7-9 to TRBJ2-4; possibly TRBD1 for D (6 bases). CDR1 and CDR2 (germline): SEHNR, FQNEAQ (reference sequence). This CDR3 comprises 17 residues. Trimming removed 0 bases from V and 0 bases from J, with 12 bases in between. CDR3 in amino acids: CASSLAWDTLAKNIQYF. The CDR3 DNA is TGTGCCAGCAGCTTAGCTTGGGACACTTTAGCCAAAAACATTCAGTACTTC. Variable domain in full (rest from reference TRBV7-9 and TRBJ2-4): DTGVSQNPRHKITKRGQNVTFRCDPISEHNRLYWYRQTLGQGPEFLTYFQNEAQLEKSRLLSDRFSAERPKGSFSTLEIQRTEQGDSAMYLCASSLAWDTLAKNIQYFGAGTRLSVL.

CDR3 loop: CASSPPNSRAEAFF. The DNA of the CDR3 is TGTGCCAGCAGCCCCCCGAACAGCCGGGCAGAAGCTTTCTTT. The V and J genes are TRBV7-9 and TRBJ1-1; D call uncertain. V was pared by 5 bases and J by 8 bases, with 18 bases between. CDR1 SEHNR and CDR2 FQNEAQ come from the germline V gene (reference sequence). The CDR3 loop spans 14 amino acids.

The chain joins TRBV5-1 to TRBJ1-2; TRBD1 is a possible D gene (6 bases). The germline V gene has CDR1 SGHRS and CDR2 YFSETQ. Trimming removed 4 bases at V and 4 bases at J, with 20 bases between. The CDR3 totals 16 residues. CDR3 region: CASSLTTGREGYGYTF. Here the CDR3 DNA reads TGCGCCAGCAGCCTTACGACAGGCCGTGAGGGCTATGGCTACACCTTC.

The chain couples TRBV12-3 or TRBV12-4 to TRBJ1-6; D is perhaps TRBD1 (6 bases). CDR3 length: 14 residues. Between the trimmed V and J ends, which lost 3 bases and 7 bases, there was a span of 10 bases. The CDR3 nucleotides read TGTGCCAGCAGTTTGGGCAGGGGAAATTCACCCCTCCACTTT. Its protein is CASSLGRGNSPLHF.

The gene calls are TRBV11-1 and TRBJ2-3; the D is unclear. The ends were cut back, 4 bases at V and 2 bases at J, with 13 bases in the middle. CDR1 and CDR2 (germline): SGHAT, FQDESV (reference sequence). The CDR3 extends over 15 amino acids. This chain's CDR3 is CASSSRKGITDTQYF. Here the CDR3 DNA reads TGTGCCAGCAGCTCGCGTAAAGGGATCACAGATACGCAGTATTTT.

The chain uses TRBV3-1 and TRBJ2-4; 16 bases match TRBD2. CDR1 and CDR2 from the germline V gene are LGHDT and YNNKEL (reference sequence). This CDR3 contains 16 residues. Trimming cost V 3 bases and J 13 bases; bases outside gene matches: 9. CDR3 DNA sequence: TGTGCCAGCAGCCAGACCGGGACTAGCGGGAGGGCCGGACAGTACTTC. It specifies CASSQTGTSGRAGQYF.

The chain recombines TRBV4-1 with TRBJ1-2, with D unclear. Germline CDR1 and CDR2: MGHRA and YSYEKL. Trimming stripped 0 bases from V and 5 bases from J, with 10 bases between. The CDR3 covers 14 residues. CDR3 DNA sequence: TGCGCCAGCAGCCAAGATTGGAAAACGTATGGCTACACCTTC. It specifies CASSQDWKTYGYTF.

This clonotype was counted once. The rearrangement links TRBV27 to TRBJ2-7, with 9 bases identical to TRBD1. The CDR3 sequence is 15 residues long. Trimming took 7 bases from V and 3 from J; bases not matched to a gene: 10. The germline gives CDR1 MNHEY, CDR2 SMNVEV (reference sequence). For the CDR3, the DNA is TGTGCCAGCACCCTCCGAACAGGGGGCAACTACGAGCAGTACTTC. This sequence encodes CASTLRTGGNYEQYF.

This rearrangement joins TRBV9 to TRBJ2-5; D may be TRBD1 (5 bases). Trimming pared 0 bases from V and 4 bases from J, leaving 10 bases between. From germline, CDR1 is SGDLS and CDR2 YYNGEE. The CDR3 loop spans 14 amino acids. The DNA for the CDR3 is TGTGCCAGCAGCGTAGGGTGGGGCTCAGAGACCCAGTACTTC. This codes for CASSVGWGSETQYF.

This clonotype was seen repeatedly, ten times or more. The V gene is TRBV10-3, the J gene TRBJ2-7; 11 nucleotides align to TRBD2. This CDR3 has 14 amino acids. Trimming removed 3 bases from V and 3 bases from J; junction bases left unmatched: 1. Germline V lookup: CDR1 ENHRY, CDR2 SYGVKD. The DNA for the CDR3 is TGTGCCATCAGTGACGGGACTAGCGGCTACGAGCAGTACTTC. It encodes CAISDGTSGYEQYF.

This clonotype came up a few times. The rearrangement joins TRBV5-6 to TRBJ2-5, with 8 bases identical to TRBD1. The end of the DNA fits TRBJ2-7 better, so the J call may be wrong. This CDR3 has 14 residues. CDR1 is SGHDT and CDR2 is YYEEEE in the germline V gene. CDR3: CASSPQGAINEQYF. DNA for the CDR3: TGTGCCAGCAGCCCGCAGGGGGCAATCAACGAGCAGTACTTC.

This clonotype was seen only a few times. V gene TRBV27 combines with J gene TRBJ1-5; 8 positions agree with TRBD1. The CDR3 contains 15 residues. Germline values: CDR1 MNHEY, CDR2 SMNVEV (reference sequence). The J segment lost 6 bases and the V segment lost 6 bases, leaving 10 bases of the junction unmatched. The CDR3 here is CASRKDRGVGQPQHF. For the CDR3, the DNA is TGTGCCAGCAGAAAAGACAGGGGTGTGGGTCAGCCCCAGCATTTT.

The table lists this clonotype with a few counts. The chain links TRBV28 to TRBJ2-1; TRBD1 is a possible D gene (8 bases). V gave up 6 bases and J gave up 10 bases, with 22 bases separating them. From germline, CDR1 is MDHEN and CDR2 SYDVKM. This CDR3 comprises 15 residues. CDR3 in DNA: TGTGCCAGCAGAACAACAGGGGGGGGGAACAGCGAGCAGTTCTTC. This codes for CASRTTGGGNSEQFF.

The V gene is TRBV3-1, the J gene TRBJ1-5, with D possibly matching TRBD1 (5 bases). Germline CDR1 reads LGHDT; CDR2 reads YNNKEL (reference sequence). V was clipped by 6 bases and J by 0 bases, with 9 bases between them. The CDR3 has 14 residues. CDR3 amino acids: CASSNQGSNQPQHF. The CDR3 DNA follows: TGTGCCAGCAGTAACCAGGGTAGCAATCAGCCCCAGCATTTT.

The V gene is TRBV20-1, the J gene TRBJ2-4; D might be TRBD1 or TRBD2, each matching 5 bases. Germline V lookup: CDR1 DFQATT, CDR2 SNEGSKA (reference sequence). Trimming cost V 5 bases and J 8 bases, with 25 bases left between them. This CDR3 contains 16 residues. The CDR3 DNA follows: TGCAGTGCTGCTAACCGGGACCGAGCCTTACAGGACATTCAGTACTTC. It is translated as CSAANRDRALQDIQYF.

The V and J genes are TRBV28 and TRBJ2-5, with 8 bases fitting TRBD2. V lost 6 bases to trimming and J lost 2 bases; unmatched junction nucleotides: 5. The CDR3 is 14 amino acids. Germline V CDR1 and CDR2: MDHEN, SYDVKM. CDR3 nucleotide sequence: TGTGCCAGCAGGGCCGGGACTAGACAAGAGACCCAGTACTTC. As protein: CASRAGTRQETQYF.

This clonotype was recorded only once. V is TRBV7-9 and J is TRBJ2-7, with D possibly matching TRBD1 (6 bases). Germline assignment: CDR1 SEHNR and CDR2 FQNEAQ (reference sequence). Trimming removed 5 bases from V and 2 bases from J, with 22 bases in between. There are 17 residues in the CDR3. CDR3 in amino acids: CASSGRWRDRFTYEQYF. The DNA for the CDR3 is TGTGCCAGCAGCGGTAGATGGCGAGACAGGTTCACCTACGAGCAGTACTTC.

This chain joins TRBV29-1 and TRBJ2-2; D might be TRBD2 (6 bases). This CDR3 has 14 residues. The V and J ends lost 3 bases and 2 bases respectively, with 10 bases between them. Germline CDR1 SQVTM, CDR2 ANQGSEA. For the CDR3, the DNA is TGCAGCGTTGACACGGGACTTAACACCGGGGAGCTGTTTTTT. Its translation is CSVDTGLNTGELFF.

This clonotype turned up a few times. The gene calls are TRBV12-3 or TRBV12-4 and TRBJ2-3; TRBD2 matches 8 bases. This CDR3 region has 14 residues. With 7 bases clipped from V and 4 bases from J, the junction kept 7 bases outside the gene matches. CDR3 coding DNA: TGTGCCAGCACCCGAAGCGGGGGTCCAGATACGCAGTATTTT. Translating it yields CASTRSGGPDTQYF.

This sequence joins TRBV21-1 and TRBJ1-1. TRBV21-1 is deemed a pseudogene. This CDR3 has 14 amino acids. The CDR3 DNA follows: TGTGCCAGCAGCACAAGACCTCGGACGACTGAAGCTTTCTTT. Translating it yields CASSTRPRTTEAFF.